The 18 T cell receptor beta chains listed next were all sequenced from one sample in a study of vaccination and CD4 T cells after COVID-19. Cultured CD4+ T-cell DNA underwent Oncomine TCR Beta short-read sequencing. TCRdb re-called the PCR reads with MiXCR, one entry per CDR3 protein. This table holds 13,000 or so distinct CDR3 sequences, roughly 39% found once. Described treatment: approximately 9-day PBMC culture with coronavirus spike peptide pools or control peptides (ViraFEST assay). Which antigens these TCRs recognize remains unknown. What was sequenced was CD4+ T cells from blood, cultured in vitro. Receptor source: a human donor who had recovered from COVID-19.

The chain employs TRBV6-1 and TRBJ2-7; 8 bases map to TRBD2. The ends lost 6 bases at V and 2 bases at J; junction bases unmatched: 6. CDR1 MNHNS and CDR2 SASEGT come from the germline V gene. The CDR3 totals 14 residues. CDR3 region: CASSAGGPAYEQYF. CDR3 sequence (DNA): TGTGCCAGCAGCGCGGGGGGTCCTGCCTACGAGCAGTACTTC.

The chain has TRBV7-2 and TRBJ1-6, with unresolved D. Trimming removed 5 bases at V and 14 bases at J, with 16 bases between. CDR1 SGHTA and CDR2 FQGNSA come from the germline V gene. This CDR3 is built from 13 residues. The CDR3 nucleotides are TGTGCCAGCAGCCTGGCAGGACCAGTGGCCCTCCACTTT. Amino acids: CASSLAGPVALHF.

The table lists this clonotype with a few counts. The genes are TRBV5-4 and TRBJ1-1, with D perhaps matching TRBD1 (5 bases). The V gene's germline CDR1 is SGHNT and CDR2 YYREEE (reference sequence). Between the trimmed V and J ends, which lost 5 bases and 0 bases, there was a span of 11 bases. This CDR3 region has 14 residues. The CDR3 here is CASRPTEMNTEAFF. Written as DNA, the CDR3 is TGTGCCAGCAGACCGACAGAGATGAACACTGAAGCTTTCTTT.

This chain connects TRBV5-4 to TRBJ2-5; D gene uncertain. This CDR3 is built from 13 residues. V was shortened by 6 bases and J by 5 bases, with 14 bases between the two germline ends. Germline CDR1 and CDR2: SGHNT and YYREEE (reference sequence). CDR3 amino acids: CASTLDRTETQYF. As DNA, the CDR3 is TGTGCCAGCACCCTGGATAGGACGGAGACCCAGTACTTC.

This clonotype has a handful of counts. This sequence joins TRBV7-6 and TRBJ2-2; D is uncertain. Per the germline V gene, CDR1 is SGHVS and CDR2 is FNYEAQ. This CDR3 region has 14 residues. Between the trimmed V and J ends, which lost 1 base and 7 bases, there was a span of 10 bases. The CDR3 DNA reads TGTGCCAGCAGCTTAGTTGTTGGTTTCGGGGAGCTGTTTTTT. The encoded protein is CASSLVVGFGELFF.

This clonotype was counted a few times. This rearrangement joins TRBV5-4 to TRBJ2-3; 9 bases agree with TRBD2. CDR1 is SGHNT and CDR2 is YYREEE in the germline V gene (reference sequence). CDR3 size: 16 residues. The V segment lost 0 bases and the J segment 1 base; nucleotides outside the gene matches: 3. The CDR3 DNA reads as TGTGCCAGCAGCTTGGCTAGCGGGGTGCGCACAGATACGCAGTATTTT. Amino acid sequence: CASSLASGVRTDTQYF. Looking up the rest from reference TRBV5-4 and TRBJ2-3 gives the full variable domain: ETGVTQSPTHLIKTRGQQVTLRCSSQSGHNTVSWYQQALGQGPQFIFQYYREEENGRGNFPPRFSGLQFPNYSSELNVNALELDDSALYLCASSLASGVRTDTQYFGPGTRLTVL.

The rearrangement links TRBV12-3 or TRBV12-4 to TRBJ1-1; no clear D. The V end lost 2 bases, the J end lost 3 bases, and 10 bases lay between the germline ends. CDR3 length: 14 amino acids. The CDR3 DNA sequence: TGTGCCAGCAGTTTAAGGGTTATGTACACTGAAGCTTTCTTT. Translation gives CASSLRVMYTEAFF.

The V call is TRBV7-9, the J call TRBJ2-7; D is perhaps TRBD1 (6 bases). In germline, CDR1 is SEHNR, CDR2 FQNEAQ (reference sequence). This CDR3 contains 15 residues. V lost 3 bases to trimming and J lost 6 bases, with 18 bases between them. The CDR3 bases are TGTGCCAGCAGCTTTACGGGACATTATCTCTCCGAGCAGTACTTC. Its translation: CASSFTGHYLSEQYF.

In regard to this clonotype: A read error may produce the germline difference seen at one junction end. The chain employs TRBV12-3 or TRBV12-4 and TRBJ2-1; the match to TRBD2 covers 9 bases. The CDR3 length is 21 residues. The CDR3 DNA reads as TGTGCCAGCAGTCCACCCACTCGGCGGGGGGGGTCCCAATTCTCCTACAATGAACAGTTCTTC. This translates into CASSPPTRRGGSQFSYNEQFF.

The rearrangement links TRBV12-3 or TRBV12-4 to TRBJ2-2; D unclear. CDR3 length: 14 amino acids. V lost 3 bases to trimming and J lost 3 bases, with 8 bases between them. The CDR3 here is CASSLPGDTGELFF. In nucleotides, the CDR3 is TGTGCCAGCAGTTTGCCTGGGGACACCGGGGAGCTGTTTTTT.

CDR3 nucleotides: TGTGCCAGCAGCTTGGGTGACCTAGCGGGGGGCCCCTACAATGAGCAGTTCTTC. Its protein is CASSLGDLAGGPYNEQFF. The genes are TRBV11-2 and TRBJ2-1; 11 nucleotides agree with TRBD2. The CDR3 is 18 amino acids. Germline CDR1 is SGHAT and CDR2 is FQNNGV. V shed 3 bases, J shed 2 bases, and the junction held 9 bases outside the gene matches. Based on the CDR3 plus reference TRBV11-2 and TRBJ2-1, the full variable domain is EAGVAQSPRYKIIEKRQSVAFWCNPISGHATLYWYQQILGQGPKLLIQFQNNGVVDDSQLPKDRFSAERLKGVDSTLKIQPAKLEDSAVYLCASSLGDLAGGPYNEQFFGPGTRLTVL.

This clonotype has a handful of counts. CDR3 in DNA: TGTGCCAGCAGCATACCGGGACAGGGGACAGAGACCCAGTACTTC. Its protein product is CASSIPGQGTETQYF. The chain is built from TRBV5-6 and TRBJ2-5; 10 nucleotides agree with TRBD1. J was trimmed by 4 bases and V by 4 bases; bases with no gene match: 7. The germline gives CDR1 SGHDT, CDR2 YYEEEE. This CDR3 is 15 amino acids long. The whole variable domain, remainder taken from reference TRBV5-6 and TRBJ2-5, is DAGVTQSPTHLIKTRGQQVTLRCSPKSGHDTVSWYQQALGQGPQFIFQYYEEEERQRGNFPDRFSGHQFPNYSSELNVNALLLGDSALYLCASSIPGQGTETQYFGPGTRLLVL.

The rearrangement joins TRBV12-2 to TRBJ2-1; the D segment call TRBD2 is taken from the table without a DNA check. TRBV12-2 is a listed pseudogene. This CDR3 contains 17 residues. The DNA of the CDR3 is TGTGCAAGTCGCTTAGCGGGGAGGACACAGAAAGACAATGAGCAGTTCTTC. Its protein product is CASRLAGRTQKDNEQFF.

CDR3: CASTGEGRKTQYF. In nucleotides, the CDR3 is TGTGCCAGCACCGGGGAGGGGAGGAAGACCCAGTACTTC. The rearrangement uses TRBV7-2 and TRBJ2-5, with 7 bases aligning to TRBD2. Germline-derived CDR1 and CDR2 are SGHTA and FQGNSA. With V trimmed by 7 bases and J by 6 bases, 8 bases remained unmatched. This CDR3 has 13 amino acids.

The CDR3, as DNA: TGTGCCAGCAGCACCCCGGGACGGGTTCACACTGAAGCTTTCTTT. This gives the protein CASSTPGRVHTEAFF. The chain carries TRBV12-3 or TRBV12-4 and TRBJ1-1; D perhaps matches TRBD1 (5 bases). CDR3 length: 15 amino acids. V lost 6 bases and J lost 3, with 17 bases in between.

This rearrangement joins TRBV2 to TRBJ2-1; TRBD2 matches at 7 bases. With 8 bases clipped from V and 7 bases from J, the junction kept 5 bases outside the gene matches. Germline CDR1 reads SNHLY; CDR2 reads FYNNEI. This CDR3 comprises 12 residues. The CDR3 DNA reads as TGTGCCAGCGAGCGGGGCGTTAATGAGCAGTTCTTC. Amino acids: CASERGVNEQFF.

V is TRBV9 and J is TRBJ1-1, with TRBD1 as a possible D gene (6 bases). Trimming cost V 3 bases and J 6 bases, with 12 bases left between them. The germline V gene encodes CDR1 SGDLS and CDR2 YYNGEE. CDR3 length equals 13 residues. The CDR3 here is CASSAEYRAEAFF. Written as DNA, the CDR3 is TGTGCCAGCAGCGCCGAATACAGGGCTGAAGCTTTCTTT.

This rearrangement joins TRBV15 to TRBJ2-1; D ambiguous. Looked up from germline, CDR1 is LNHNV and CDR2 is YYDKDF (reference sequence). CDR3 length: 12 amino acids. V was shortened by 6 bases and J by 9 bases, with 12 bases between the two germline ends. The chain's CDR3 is CATSIEVTEQFF. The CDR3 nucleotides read TGTGCCACCAGTATAGAAGTCACTGAGCAGTTCTTC.